This T cell receptor beta chain was captured in a study of blood T cell repertoires in COVID-19. On the study more broadly: PBMCs, B-cell-depleted T cells, or T cells were the source of the cDNA or gDNA that made up the material.

The ends lost 5 bases at V and 6 bases at J; junction bases unmatched: 6. Per germline, CDR1 SNHLY and CDR2 FYNNEI. This CDR3 contains 15 residues. Assay: immunoSEQ multiplex PCR; the TCRdb copy retains only in-frame clones and omits some. Counted here are 120,000 to 150,000 clones, more than 75% occurring once; the ten biggest clones make up about 1.2%. V is TRBV2 and J is TRBJ1-6, with TRBD1 identical over 8 bases. This receptor was taken from a woman in her 30s with acute COVID-19. Sequenced sample: PBMCs or T cells enriched from blood (not recorded which). CDR3 sequence reads: CASSRQGTFNSPLHF. CDR3 nucleotide sequence: TGTGCCAGCAGTCGACAGGGGACCTTTAATTCACCCCTCCACTTT.